This entry is about one TCR beta chain. These data come from a study of blood T cell repertoires in COVID-19. About the research overall: COVID-19 samples from acute and convalescent phases originated in the United States, Italy and Spain. Nucleic acid was either cDNA or gDNA, and it came from T cells, B-cell-depleted T cells, or PBMCs.

In the original workflow: Researchers report that nucleated cell counts were estimated from reference gene primer amplification. Clones were read by immunoSEQ multiplex PCR, and TCRdb kept only the in-frame ones, dropping some. The V and J calls and clone size come from that table; D and trimming were worked out from the DNA. The sample carries 200,000 to 250,000 clones, around 88% recorded once. The germline V gene encodes CDR1 SNHLY and CDR2 FYNNEI. V lost 6 bases and J lost 4; bases outside the gene matches: 3. CDR3 length equals 13 residues. This clonotype was sampled from a woman aged 25 to 39 who had recovered from COVID-19. Sequenced: peripheral blood. V is TRBV2 and J is TRBJ2-3; the match to TRBD1 covers 8 bases. CDR3 loop: CASSQQGADTQYF. The CDR3 DNA reads TGTGCCAGCAGCCAACAGGGGGCAGATACGCAGTATTTT.